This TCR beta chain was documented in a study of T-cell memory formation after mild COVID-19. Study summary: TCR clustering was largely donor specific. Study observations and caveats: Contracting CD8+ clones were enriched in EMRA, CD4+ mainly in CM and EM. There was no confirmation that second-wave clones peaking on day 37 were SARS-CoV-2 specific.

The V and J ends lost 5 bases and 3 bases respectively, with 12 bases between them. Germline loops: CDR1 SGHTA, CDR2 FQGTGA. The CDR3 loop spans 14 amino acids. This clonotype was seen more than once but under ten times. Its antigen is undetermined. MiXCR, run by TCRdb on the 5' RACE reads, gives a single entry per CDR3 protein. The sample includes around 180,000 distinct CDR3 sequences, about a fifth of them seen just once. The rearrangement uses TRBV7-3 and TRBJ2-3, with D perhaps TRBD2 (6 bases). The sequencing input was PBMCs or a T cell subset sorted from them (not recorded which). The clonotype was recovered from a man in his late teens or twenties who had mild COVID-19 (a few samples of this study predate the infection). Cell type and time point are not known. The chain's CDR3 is CASSAGMWTDTQYF. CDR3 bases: TGTGCCAGCAGCGCGGGAATGTGGACAGATACGCAGTATTTT.